These T cell receptor beta chains were read from a single sample in a study of T cells expressing NK-cell markers. With the 5' RACE reads reprocessed, TCRdb shows one record per CDR3 protein and no DNA. The sample has about 400,000 distinct CDR3 sequences. Sequencing was carried out using blood T cells: a sorted CD56 or NKG2C T cell subset, CD4+ or CD8+ T cells, or bulk PBMC T cells (not recorded which). The receptors were sampled from a woman aged 50 to 60 in good health. The CDR3 runs from the conserved cysteine through the conserved F or W.

v_call	j_call	cdr3_aa
TRBV10-3	TRBJ2-1	CAIRGNGRAGEQFF
TRBV5-1	TRBJ2-1	CASSLEGWDSPGNEQFF
TRBV5-1	TRBJ1-2	CASSLDGREDGYTF
TRBV20-1	TRBJ2-1	CSATTLAGHYNEQFF
TRBV9	TRBJ2-1	CASSDGDTNEQFF
TRBV5-1	TRBJ2-1	CASSLARLADYNEQFF
TRBV20-1	TRBJ2-1	CSARTRAYNEQFF
TRBV3-1	TRBJ2-3	CASSQDSERGTDTQYF
TRBV5-6	TRBJ2-3	CASSPIRGLLDTQYF
TRBV24-1	TRBJ2-1	CATSDPRDSAYNEQFF
TRBV24-1	TRBJ2-1	CATSGGFTPNNEQFF
TRBV7-9	TRBJ2-1	CASSLGEYNEQFF
TRBV3-1	TRBJ1-1	CASSQDKIRNTEAFF
TRBV20-1	TRBJ2-5	CSATDPWEGNRETQYF
TRBV11-2	TRBJ2-5	CASSFGILLQETQYF
TRBV20-1	TRBJ2-5	CSAPSGSAGQTQYF
TRBV19	TRBJ2-5	CASSPTSSHETQYF
TRBV20-1	TRBJ2-5	CSESAGETQYF
TRBV5-1	TRBJ2-1	CASSPGTANNEQFF
TRBV20-1	TRBJ2-1	CSAWTSGTEQFF
TRBV18	TRBJ2-3	CASSPGGRSTDTQYF
TRBV4-2	TRBJ2-6	CASSSQVQGPGANVLTF
TRBV24-1	TRBJ1-5	CATSAGTIGPQPQHF
TRBV29-1	TRBJ2-3	CSAEPHLTDTQYF
TRBV20-1	TRBJ1-5	CSALTGVAPLGPQHF
TRBV21-1	TRBJ2-3	CASSKCPGVADTQYF
TRBV24-1	TRBJ2-2	CATSIVQYTGELFF
TRBV4-1	TRBJ1-6	CASSQDHYRERSNSPLHF
TRBV29-1	TRBJ1-5	CSVRDRGSNQPQHF
TRBV20-1	TRBJ2-1	CSAYIRDGGYNEQFF
TRBV5-1	TRBJ1-2	CASSPLTGVYGYTF
TRBV19	TRBJ1-2	CASTQGSVYGYTF
TRBV29-1	TRBJ1-2	CSVRLSGRDYGYTF